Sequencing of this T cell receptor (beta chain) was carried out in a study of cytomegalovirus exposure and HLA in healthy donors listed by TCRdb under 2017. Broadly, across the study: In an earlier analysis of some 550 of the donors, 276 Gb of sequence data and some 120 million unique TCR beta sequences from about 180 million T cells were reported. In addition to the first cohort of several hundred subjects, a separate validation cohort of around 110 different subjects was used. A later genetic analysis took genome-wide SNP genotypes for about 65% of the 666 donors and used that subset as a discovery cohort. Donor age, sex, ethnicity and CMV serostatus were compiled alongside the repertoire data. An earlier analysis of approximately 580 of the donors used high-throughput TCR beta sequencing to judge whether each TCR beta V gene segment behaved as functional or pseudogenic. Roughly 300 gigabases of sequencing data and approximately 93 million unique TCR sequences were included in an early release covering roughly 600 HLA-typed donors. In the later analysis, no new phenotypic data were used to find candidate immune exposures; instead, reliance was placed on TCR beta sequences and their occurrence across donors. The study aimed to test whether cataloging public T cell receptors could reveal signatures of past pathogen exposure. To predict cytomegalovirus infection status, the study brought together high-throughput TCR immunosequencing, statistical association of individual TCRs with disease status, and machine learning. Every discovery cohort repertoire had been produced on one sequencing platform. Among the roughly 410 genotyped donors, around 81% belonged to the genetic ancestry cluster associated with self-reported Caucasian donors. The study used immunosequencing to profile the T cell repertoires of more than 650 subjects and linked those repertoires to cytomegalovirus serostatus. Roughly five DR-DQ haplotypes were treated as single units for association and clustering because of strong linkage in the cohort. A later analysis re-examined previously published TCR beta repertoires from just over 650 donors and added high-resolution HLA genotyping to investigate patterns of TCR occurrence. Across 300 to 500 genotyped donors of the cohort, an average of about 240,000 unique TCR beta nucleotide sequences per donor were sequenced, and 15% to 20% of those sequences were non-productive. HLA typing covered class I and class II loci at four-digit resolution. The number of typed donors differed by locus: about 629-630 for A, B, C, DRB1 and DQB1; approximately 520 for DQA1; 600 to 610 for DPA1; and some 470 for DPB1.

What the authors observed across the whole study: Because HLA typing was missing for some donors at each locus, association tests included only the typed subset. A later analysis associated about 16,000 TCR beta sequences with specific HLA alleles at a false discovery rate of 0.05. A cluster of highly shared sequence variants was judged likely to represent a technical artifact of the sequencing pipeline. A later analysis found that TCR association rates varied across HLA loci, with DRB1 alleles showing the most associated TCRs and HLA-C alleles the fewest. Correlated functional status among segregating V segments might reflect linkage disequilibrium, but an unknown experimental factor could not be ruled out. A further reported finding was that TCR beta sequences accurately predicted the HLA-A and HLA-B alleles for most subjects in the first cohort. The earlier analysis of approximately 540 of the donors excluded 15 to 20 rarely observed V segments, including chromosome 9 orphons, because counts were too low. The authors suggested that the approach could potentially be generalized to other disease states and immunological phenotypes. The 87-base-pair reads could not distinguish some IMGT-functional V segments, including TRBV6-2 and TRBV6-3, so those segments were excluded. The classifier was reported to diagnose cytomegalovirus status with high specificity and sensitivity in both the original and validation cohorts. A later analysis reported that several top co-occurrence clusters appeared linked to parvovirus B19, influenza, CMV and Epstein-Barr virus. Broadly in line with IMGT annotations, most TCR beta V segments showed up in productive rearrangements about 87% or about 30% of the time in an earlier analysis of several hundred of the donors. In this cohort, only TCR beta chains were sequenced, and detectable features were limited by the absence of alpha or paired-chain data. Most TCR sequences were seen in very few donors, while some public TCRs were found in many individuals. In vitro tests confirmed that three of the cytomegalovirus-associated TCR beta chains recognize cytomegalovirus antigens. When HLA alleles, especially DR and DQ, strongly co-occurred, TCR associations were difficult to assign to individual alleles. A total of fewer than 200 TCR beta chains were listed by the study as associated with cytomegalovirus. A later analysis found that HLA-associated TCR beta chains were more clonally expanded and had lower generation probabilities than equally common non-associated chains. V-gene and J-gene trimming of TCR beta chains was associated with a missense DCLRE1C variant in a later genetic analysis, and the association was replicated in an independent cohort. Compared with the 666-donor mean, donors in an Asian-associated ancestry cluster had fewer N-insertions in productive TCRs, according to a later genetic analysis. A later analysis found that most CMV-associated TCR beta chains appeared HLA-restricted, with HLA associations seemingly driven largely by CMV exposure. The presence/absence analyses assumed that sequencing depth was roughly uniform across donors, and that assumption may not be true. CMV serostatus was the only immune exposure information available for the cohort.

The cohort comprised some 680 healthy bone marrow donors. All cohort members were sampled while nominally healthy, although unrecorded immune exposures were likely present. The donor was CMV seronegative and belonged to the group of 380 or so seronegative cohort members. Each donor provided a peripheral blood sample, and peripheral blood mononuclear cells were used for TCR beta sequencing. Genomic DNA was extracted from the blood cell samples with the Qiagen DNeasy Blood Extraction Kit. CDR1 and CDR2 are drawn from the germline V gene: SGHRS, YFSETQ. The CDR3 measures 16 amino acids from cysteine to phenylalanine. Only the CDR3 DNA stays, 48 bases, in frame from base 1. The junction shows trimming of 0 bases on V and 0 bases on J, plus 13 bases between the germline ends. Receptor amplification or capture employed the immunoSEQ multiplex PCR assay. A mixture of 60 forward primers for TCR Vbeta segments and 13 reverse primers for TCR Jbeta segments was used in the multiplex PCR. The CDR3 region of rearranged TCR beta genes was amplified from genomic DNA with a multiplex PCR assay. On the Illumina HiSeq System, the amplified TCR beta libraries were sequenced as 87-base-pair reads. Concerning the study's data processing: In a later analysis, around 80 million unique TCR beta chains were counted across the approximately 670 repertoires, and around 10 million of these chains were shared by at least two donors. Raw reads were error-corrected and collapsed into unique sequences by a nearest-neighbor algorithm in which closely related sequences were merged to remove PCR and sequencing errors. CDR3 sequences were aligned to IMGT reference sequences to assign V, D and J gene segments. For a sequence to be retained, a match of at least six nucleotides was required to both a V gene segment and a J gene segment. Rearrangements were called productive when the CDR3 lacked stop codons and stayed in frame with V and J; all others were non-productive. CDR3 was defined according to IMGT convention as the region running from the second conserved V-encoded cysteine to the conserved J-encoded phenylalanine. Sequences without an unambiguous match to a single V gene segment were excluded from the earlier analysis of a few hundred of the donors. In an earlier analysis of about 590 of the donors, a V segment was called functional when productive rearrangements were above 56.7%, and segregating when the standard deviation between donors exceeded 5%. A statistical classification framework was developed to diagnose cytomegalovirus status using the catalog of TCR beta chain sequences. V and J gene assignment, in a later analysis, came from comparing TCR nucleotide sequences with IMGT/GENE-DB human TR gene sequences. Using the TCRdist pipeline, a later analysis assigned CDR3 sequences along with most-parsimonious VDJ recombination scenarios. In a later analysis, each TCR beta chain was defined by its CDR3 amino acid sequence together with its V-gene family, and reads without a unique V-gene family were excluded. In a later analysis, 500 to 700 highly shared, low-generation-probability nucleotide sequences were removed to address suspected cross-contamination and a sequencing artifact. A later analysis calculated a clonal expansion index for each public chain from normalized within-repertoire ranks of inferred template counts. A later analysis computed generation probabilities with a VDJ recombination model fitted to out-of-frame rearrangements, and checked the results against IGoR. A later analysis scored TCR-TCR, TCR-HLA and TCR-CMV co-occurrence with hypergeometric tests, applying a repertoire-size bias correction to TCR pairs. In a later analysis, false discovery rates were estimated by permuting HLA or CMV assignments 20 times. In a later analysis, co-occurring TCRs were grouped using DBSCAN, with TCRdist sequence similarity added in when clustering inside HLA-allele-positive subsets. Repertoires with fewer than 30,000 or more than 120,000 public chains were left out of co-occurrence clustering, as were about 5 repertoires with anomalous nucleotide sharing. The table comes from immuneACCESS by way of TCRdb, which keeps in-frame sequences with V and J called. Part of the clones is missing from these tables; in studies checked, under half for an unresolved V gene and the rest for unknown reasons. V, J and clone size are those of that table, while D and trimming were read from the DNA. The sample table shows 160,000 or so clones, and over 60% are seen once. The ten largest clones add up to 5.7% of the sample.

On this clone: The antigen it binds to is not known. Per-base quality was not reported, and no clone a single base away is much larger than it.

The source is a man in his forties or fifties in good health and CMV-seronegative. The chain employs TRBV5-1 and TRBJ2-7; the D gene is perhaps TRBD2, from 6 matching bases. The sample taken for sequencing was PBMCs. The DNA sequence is TGCGCCAGCAGCTTGGCCGGAGGGGTCAGCTCCTACGAGCAGTACTTC. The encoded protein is CASSLAGGVSSYEQYF. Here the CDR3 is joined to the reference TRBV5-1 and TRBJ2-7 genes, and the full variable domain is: KAGVTQTPRYLIKTRGQQVTLSCSPISGHRSVSWYQQTPGQGLQFLFEYFSETQRNKGNFPGRFSGRQFSNSRSEMNVSTLELGDSALYLCASSLAGGVSSYEQYFGPGTRLTVT.